This T cell receptor beta chain was sequenced during a study of T cell responses to AZD1222 COVID-19 vaccine. The assay was immunoSEQ multiplex PCR, and TCRdb's table has in-frame clones only and misses some. This table has just over 150,000 clones, roughly nine tenths appearing once. CDR3 length: 14 amino acids. Germline V gene data show CDR1 as MNHEY and CDR2 as SMNVEV (reference sequence). Germline trimming cut 6 bases from V and 0 bases from J; bases unmatched to any gene: 5. The source was peripheral blood, collected after recovery from COVID-19. The chain combines TRBV27 with TRBJ2-7; 7 bases map to TRBD1. The receptor's source is an adult who had recovered from COVID-19. The CDR3 protein is CASRKGTDSYEQYF. The CDR3 nucleotides are TGTGCCAGCAGAAAAGGGACAGACTCCTACGAGCAGTACTTC.